Listed below are T cell receptor beta chains from one sample, sequenced in a study of radiotherapy plus CTLA-4 blockade in lung cancer. Only in-frame clones appear in the TCRdb table, and some are missing; sequencing was by immunoSEQ multiplex PCR. The sample consists of roughly 120,000 clones, roughly 86% of them appearing once. Sequencing was performed on peripheral blood, taken from a patient treated with radiotherapy plus ipilimumab. The receptors derive from a human donor with non-small cell lung cancer that progressed on radiotherapy plus ipilimumab. Some clones in this sample may be carry-over from other donors' samples. Each CDR3 is given with its conserved first and last residue. A D gene is named only where the DNA matches it firmly. Not every row has a clone size; where given, it reads once, few, many or a size class.

clone_size j_call d_call v_call cdr3_aa cdr3_nt
. TRBJ2-7 TRBD2 TRBV18 CASSPRTRISYEQYF TGTGCCAGCTCACCACGGACTAGAATCTCCTACGAGCAGTACTTC
. TRBJ2-3 . TRBV5-1 CASSLALGTDTQYF TGCGCCAGCAGCTTGGCACTAGGTACAGATACGCAGTATTTT
. TRBJ2-7 . TRBV6-5 CASSQGNEQYF TGTGCCAGCAGCCAGGGGAACGAGCAGTACTTC
. TRBJ1-2 . TRBV19 CASSITGRGYTF TGTGCCAGTAGTATTACAGGCCGGGGCTACACCTTC
. TRBJ2-7 TRBD1 TRBV10-2 CASSESPGTGLYEQYF TGCGCCAGCAGTGAGTCTCCTGGGACAGGACTCTACGAGCAGTACTTC
. TRBJ1-6 . TRBV9 CASSRQESSYNSPLHF TGTGCCAGCAGCAGACAGGAAAGCTCCTATAATTCACCCCTCCACTTT
. TRBJ1-1 . TRBV7-8 CASSLGTTSREAFF TGTGCCAGCAGCTTAGGTACGACTAGCCGTGAAGCTTTCTTT
. TRBJ1-5 TRBD1 TRBV19 CASSVYRGEESQPQHF TGTGCCAGTAGTGTTTACAGGGGCGAAGAATCTCAGCCCCAGCATTTT
few TRBJ2-7 . TRBV21-1 CASSKRDSGTSGYEQYF TGTGCCAGCAGCAAGAGGGATTCTGGGACTAGCGGATACGAGCAGTACTTC
few TRBJ2-7 . TRBV6-6 CASSQLGRHEQYF TGTGCCAGCAGTCAACTCGGGAGACACGAGCAGTACTTC
. TRBJ1-2 . TRBV9 CASSVATGFYGYTF TGTGCCAGCAGCGTAGCTACAGGTTTTTATGGCTACACCTTC
. TRBJ1-3 . TRBV7-8 CASSFSRRTASGNTIYF TGTGCCAGCAGCTTCTCTAGAAGGACAGCCTCTGGAAACACCATATATTTT
. TRBJ1-1 . TRBV5-1 CASSSRPVGTEAFF TGCGCCAGCAGCTCCCGTCCGGTTGGGACTGAAGCTTTCTTT
. TRBJ1-1 . TRBV5-1 CASSLSTPGPEAFF TGCGCCAGCAGCTTGAGTACCCCCGGGCCTGAAGCTTTCTTT
. TRBJ2-5 . TRBV9 CASSTARGRAETQYF TGTGCCAGCAGCACCGCTCGGGGGCGGGCGGAGACCCAGTACTTC
few TRBJ1-5 . TRBV28 CATGGWNQPQHF TGTGCCACCGGAGGGTGGAATCAGCCCCAGCATTTT
. TRBJ2-3 TRBD2 TRBV4-2 CASSHPREGTDTQYF TGTGCCAGCAGCCACCCCCGGGAGGGCACAGATACGCAGTATTTT
. TRBJ2-7 TRBD2 TRBV28 CASTLPLDSGGAYEQYF TGTGCCAGCACCCTTCCTCTCGATAGCGGGGGGGCCTACGAGCAGTACTTC
few TRBJ1-1 . TRBV5-4 CASSLRLNTEAFF TGTGCCAGCAGCTTGCGGCTGAACACTGAAGCTTTCTTT
. TRBJ1-1 TRBD1 TRBV2 CASSEAGTGFEAFF TGTGCCAGCAGTGAAGCAGGGACAGGGTTTGAAGCTTTCTTT
. TRBJ1-4 . TRBV5-1 CASSLGGGFNEKLFF TGCGCCAGCAGCTTGGGGGGTGGATTTAATGAAAAACTGTTTTTT
. TRBJ1-2 TRBD1 TRBV14 CASSPIRPPGQGWRYTF TGTGCCAGCAGCCCCATCAGGCCGCCGGGACAGGGATGGCGCTACACCTTC
. TRBJ2-1 . TRBV4-3 CASSQVAEPEQFF TGCGCCAGCAGCCAAGTCGCTGAACCCGAGCAGTTCTTC
. TRBJ1-5 TRBD1 TRBV19 CASSIWDRDSNQPQHF TGTGCCAGTAGCATATGGGACAGGGATAGCAATCAGCCCCAGCATTTT
. TRBJ2-2 TRBD2 TRBV4-1 CASSQRSRGGTSGNTGELFF TGCGCCAGCAGCCAAAGGAGCCGGGGAGGGACTAGCGGTAACACCGGGGAGCTGTTTTTT
. TRBJ2-3 . TRBV5-4 CASSLEHRDTQYF TGTGCCAGCAGCTTGGAACATAGGGATACGCAGTATTTT
few TRBJ2-2 . TRBV4-1 CASSQDWDTGELFF TGCGCCAGCAGCCAAGATTGGGACACCGGGGAGCTGTTTTTT
few TRBJ1-4 . TRBV2 CASRTSAQGRAEKLFF TGTGCCAGCCGTACGTCGGCACAGGGACGAGCTGAAAAACTGTTTTTT
. TRBJ2-2 . TRBV7-9 CASRQEVNTGELFF TGTGCCAGCAGGCAGGAAGTGAACACCGGGGAGCTGTTTTTT
. TRBJ1-2 . TRBV20-1 CSARDRVSYTF TGCAGTGCTAGAGACAGGGTGAGCTACACCTTC
. TRBJ1-2 TRBD1 TRBV5-1 CASSWDRGGYGYTF TGCGCCAGCAGCTGGGACAGGGGAGGGTATGGCTACACCTTC
. TRBJ1-3 . TRBV11-3 CASSPGTYSGNTIYF TGTGCCAGCAGCCCAGGGACTTACTCTGGAAACACCATATATTTT
few TRBJ2-1 . TRBV6-6 CASSYSPGGQFF TGTGCCAGCAGTTACTCGCCAGGAGGGCAGTTCTTC
. TRBJ2-2 . TRBV5-1 CASSFLSGVNTGELFF TGCGCCAGCAGCTTTTTGTCCGGGGTGAACACCGGGGAGCTGTTTTTT
. TRBJ2-3 TRBD2 TRBV14 CASSQVLAGGTDTQYF TGTGCCAGCAGCCAAGTACTAGCGGGGGGCACAGATACGCAGTATTTT
few TRBJ1-4 TRBD1 TRBV5-6 CASSPSPGQGDFSEKLFF TGTGCCAGCAGCCCCTCTCCGGGACAGGGGGATTTCAGCGAAAAACTGTTTTTT
. TRBJ1-2 . TRBV4-3 CASSQGRGVYGYTF TGCGCCAGCAGCCAAGGAAGGGGGGTCTATGGCTACACCTTC
. TRBJ1-2 . TRBV4-2 CASSHNPRGTRDYGYTF TGTGCCAGCAGCCACAACCCCCGGGGCACTCGGGACTATGGCTACACCTTC
. TRBJ1-6 TRBD1 TRBV2 CASSLTGRDNSPLHF TGTGCCAGCAGCCTGACAGGGAGAGATAATTCACCCCTCCACTTT
. TRBJ1-5 . TRBV4-2 CASSQDRDPDQPQHF TGTGCCAGCAGCCAAGACCGGGACCCAGATCAGCCCCAGCATTTT
few TRBJ2-7 TRBD1 TRBV18 CASSQPGQGYEQYF TGTGCCAGCTCACAACCGGGACAGGGCTACGAGCAGTACTTC
once TRBJ2-3 TRBD2 TRBV5-1 CASSRGLAGEPDTQYF TGCGCCAGCAGCCGGGGACTAGCGGGGGAACCAGATACGCAGTATTTT
. TRBJ2-3 TRBD1 TRBV5-4 CASSFDRGTDTQYF TGTGCCAGCAGCTTCGACAGGGGAACAGATACGCAGTATTTT
. TRBJ2-5 . TRBV27 CASSPTVDETQYF TGTGCCAGCAGTCCCACCGTGGATGAGACCCAGTACTTC
. TRBJ1-4 . TRBV9 CASSVVGVGEEKLFF TGTGCCAGCAGCGTAGTTGGGGTGGGTGAAGAAAAACTGTTTTTT
. TRBJ2-1 . TRBV2 CASGEYNEQFF TGTGCCAGTGGAGAGTACAATGAGCAGTTCTTC
. TRBJ1-4 . TRBV19 CASSIVLPGEEKLFF TGTGCCAGTAGTATAGTCCTTCCGGGTGAAGAAAAACTGTTTTTT